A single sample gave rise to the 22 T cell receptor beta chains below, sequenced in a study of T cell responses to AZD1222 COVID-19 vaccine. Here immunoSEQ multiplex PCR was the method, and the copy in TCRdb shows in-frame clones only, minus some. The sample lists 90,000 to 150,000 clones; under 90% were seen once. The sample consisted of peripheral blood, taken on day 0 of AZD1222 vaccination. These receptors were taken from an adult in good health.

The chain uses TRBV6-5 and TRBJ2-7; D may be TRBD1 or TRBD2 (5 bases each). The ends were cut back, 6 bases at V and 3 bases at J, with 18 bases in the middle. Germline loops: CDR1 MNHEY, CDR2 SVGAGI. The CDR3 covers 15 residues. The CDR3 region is CASSTRPEGIYEQYF. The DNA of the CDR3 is TGTGCCAGCAGCACGAGGCCTGAGGGGATCTACGAGCAGTACTTC.

The CDR3 DNA sequence: TGTGCCAGCAGCTTAGGGGGGGACTCCTACGAGCAGTACTTC. Translated, it gives CASSLGGDSYEQYF. The J gene is TRBJ2-7, the V gene TRBV11-3; D may be TRBD2 (6 bases). CDR3 length equals 14 residues. Germline lookup yields CDR1 SGHNT and CDR2 YENEEA. The ends were cut back, 1 base at V and 0 bases at J, with 7 bases in the middle.

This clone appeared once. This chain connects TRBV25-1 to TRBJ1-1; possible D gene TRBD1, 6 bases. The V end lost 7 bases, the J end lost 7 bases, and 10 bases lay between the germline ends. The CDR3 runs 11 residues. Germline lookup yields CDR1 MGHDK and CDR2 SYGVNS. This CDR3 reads CASTTGLEAFF. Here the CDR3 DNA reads TGTGCCAGCACAACAGGGCTTGAAGCTTTCTTT.

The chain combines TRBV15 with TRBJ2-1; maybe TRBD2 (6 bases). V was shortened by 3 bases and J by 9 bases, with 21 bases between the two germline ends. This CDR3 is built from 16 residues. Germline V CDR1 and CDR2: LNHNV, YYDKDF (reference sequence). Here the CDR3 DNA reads TGTGCCACCAGCAGGGGGGAGGCAGGGCGTCTCGGTGAGCAGTTCTTC. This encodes CATSRGEAGRLGEQFF. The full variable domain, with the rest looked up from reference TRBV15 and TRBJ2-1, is DAMVIQNPRYQVTQFGKPVTLSCSQTLNHNVMYWYQQKSSQAPKLLFHYYDKDFNNEADTPDNFQSRRPNTSFCFLDIRSPGLGDTAMYLCATSRGEAGRLGEQFFGPGTRLTVL.

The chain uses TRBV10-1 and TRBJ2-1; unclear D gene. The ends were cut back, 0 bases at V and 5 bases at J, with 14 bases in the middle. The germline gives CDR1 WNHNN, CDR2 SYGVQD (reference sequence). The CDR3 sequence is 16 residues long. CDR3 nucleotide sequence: TGCGCCAGCAGTGAGTCGGCAGCACCACTGGACAATGAGCAGTTCTTC. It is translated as CASSESAAPLDNEQFF.

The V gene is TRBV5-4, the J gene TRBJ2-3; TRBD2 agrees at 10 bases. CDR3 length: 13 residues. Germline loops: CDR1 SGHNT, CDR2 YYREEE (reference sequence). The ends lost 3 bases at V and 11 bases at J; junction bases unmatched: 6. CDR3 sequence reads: CASSSTSGQGQYF. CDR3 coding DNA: TGTGCCAGCAGCTCGACTAGCGGGCAGGGGCAGTATTTT.

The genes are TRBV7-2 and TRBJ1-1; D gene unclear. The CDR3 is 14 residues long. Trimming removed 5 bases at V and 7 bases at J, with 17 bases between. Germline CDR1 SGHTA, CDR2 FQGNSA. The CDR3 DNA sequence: TGTGCCAGCAGCGCACACAGTGCGAGGGATGAAGCTTTCTTT. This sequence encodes CASSAHSARDEAFF.

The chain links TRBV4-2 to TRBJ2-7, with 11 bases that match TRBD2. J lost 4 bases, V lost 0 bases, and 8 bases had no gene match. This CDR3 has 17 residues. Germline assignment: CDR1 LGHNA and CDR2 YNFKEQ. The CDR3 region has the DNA TGTGCCAGCAGCCAAGATCCGACTAGCGGGGCTTCTTACGAGCAGTACTTC. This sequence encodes CASSQDPTSGASYEQYF.

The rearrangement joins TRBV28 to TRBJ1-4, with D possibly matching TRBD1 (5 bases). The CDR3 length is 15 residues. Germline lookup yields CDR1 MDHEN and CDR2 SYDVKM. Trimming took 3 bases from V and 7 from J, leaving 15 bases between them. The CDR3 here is CASSLGGEGGEKLFF. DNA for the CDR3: TGTGCCAGCAGTTTGGGGGGGGAAGGAGGTGAAAAACTGTTTTTT.

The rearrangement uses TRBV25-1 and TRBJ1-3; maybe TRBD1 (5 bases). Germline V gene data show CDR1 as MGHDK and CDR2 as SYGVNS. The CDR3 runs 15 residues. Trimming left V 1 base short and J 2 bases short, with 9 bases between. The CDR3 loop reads CASSESGGAGNTIYF. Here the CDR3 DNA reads TGTGCCAGCAGTGAATCCGGGGGGGCTGGAAACACCATATATTTT.

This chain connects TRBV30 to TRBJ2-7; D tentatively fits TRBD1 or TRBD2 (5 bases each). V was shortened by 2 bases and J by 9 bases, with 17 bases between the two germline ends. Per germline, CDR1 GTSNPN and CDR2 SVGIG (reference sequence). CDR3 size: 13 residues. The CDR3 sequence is CAWSSGTDTGQYF. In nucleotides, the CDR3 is TGTGCCTGGAGTTCCGGGACCGACACCGGGCAGTACTTC.

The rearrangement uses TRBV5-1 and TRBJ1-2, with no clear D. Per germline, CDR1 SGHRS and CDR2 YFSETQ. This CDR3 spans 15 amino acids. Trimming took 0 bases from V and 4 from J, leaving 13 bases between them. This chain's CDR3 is CASSLATELTYGYTF. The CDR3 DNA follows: TGCGCCAGCAGCTTGGCCACTGAACTCACCTATGGCTACACCTTC.

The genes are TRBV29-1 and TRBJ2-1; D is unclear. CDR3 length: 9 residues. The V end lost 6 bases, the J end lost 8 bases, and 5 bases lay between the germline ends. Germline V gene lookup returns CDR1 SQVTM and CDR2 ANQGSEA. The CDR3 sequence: CSVSDEQFF. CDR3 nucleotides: TGCAGCGTCTCGGATGAGCAGTTCTTC.

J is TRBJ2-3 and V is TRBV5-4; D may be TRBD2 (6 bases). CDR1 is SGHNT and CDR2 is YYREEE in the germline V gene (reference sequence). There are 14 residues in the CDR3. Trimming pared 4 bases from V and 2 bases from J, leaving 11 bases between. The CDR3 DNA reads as TGTGCCAGCAGCGGGACTCCCCACACAGATACGCAGTATTTT. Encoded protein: CASSGTPHTDTQYF.

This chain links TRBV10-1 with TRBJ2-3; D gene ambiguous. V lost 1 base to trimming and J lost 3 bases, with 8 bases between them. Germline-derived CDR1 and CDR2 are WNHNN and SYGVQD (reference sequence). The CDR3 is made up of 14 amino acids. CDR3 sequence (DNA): TGCGCCAGCAGTGAGTATCTGGGGACAGATACGCAGTATTTT. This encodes CASSEYLGTDTQYF.

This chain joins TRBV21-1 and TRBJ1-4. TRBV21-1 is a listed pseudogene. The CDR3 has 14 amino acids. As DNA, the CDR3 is TGTGCCAGCAGCAGTCGAGGGTCTAATGAAAAACTGTTTTTT. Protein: CASSSRGSNEKLFF.

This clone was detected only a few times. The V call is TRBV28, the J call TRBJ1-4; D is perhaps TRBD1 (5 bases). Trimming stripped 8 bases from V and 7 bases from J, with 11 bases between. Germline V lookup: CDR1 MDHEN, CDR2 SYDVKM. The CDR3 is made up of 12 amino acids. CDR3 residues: CASQGGSEKLFF. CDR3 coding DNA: TGTGCCAGCCAGGGAGGGAGTGAAAAACTGTTTTTT.

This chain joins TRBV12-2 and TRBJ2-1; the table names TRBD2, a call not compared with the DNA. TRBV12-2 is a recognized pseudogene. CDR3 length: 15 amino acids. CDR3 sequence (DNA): TGTGCAAGTCGAAGGACTAGCGGGAGGGTCCATGAGCAGTTCTTC. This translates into CASRRTSGRVHEQFF.

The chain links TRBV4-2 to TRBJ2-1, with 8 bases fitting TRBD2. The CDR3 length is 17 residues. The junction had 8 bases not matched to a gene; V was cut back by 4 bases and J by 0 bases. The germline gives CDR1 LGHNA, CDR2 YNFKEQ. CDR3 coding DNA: TGTGCCAGCAGCCTCCGGGGAGCGGGAGCCTCCTACAATGAGCAGTTCTTC. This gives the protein CASSLRGAGASYNEQFF.

The CDR3 region has the DNA TGCGCCAGCAGTGAGTGGGGGGACTATGGCTACACCTTC. This encodes CASSEWGDYGYTF. V gene TRBV10-1 combines with J gene TRBJ1-2, with D perhaps matching TRBD1 (5 bases). The CDR3 length is 13 residues. Germline CDR1 is WNHNN and CDR2 is SYGVQD (reference sequence). Trimming took 1 base from V and 3 from J, leaving 6 bases between them.

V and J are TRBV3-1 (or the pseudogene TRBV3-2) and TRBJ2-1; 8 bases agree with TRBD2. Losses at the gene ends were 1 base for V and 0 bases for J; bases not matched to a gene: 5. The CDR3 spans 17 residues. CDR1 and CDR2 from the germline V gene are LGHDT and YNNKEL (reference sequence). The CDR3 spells CASSQGKRGNSYNEQFF. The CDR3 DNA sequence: TGTGCCAGCAGCCAAGGGAAGCGGGGGAACTCCTACAATGAGCAGTTCTTC.

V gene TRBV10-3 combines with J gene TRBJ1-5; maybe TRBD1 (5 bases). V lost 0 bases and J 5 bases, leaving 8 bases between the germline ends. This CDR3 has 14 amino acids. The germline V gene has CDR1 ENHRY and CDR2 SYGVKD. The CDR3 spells CAISESGEDQPQHF. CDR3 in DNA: TGTGCCATCAGTGAGTCGGGGGAGGATCAGCCCCAGCATTTT.